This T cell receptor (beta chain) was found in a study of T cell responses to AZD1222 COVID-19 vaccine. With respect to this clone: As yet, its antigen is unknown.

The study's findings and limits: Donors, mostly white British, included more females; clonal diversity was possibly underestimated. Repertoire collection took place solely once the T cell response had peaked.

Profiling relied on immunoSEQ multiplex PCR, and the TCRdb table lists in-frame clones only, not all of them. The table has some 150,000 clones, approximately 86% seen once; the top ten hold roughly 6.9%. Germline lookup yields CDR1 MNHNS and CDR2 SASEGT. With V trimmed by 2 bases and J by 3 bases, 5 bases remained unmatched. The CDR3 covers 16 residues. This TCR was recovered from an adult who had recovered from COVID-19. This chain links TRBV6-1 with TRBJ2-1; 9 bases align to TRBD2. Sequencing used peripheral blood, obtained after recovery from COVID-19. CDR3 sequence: CASSESLAGYYNEQFF. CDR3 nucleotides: TGTGCCAGCAGTGAATCCCTAGCGGGGTACTACAATGAGCAGTTCTTC.